One and the same sample provided the 14 T cell receptor beta chains below, sequenced in a study of cytomegalovirus exposure and HLA in healthy donors. In the PCR, 60 Vbeta and 13 Jbeta primers were used. The repertoire was sequenced with immunoSEQ multiplex PCR; TCRdb's copy has only in-frame clones and lacks some. Altogether about 82,000 clones are present, around 10% being singletons, with the ten largest covering approximately 23%. The sample was PBMCs. The receptors were sampled from a man aged 60 to 69 in good health and CMV-seropositive.

The V gene is TRBV5-6, the J gene TRBJ2-3, with 10 positions matching TRBD2. The CDR3 runs 16 residues. CDR1 SGHDT and CDR2 YYEEEE come from the germline V gene. Trimming at V came to 4 bases and at J to 3 bases, leaving 8 bases not matched to a gene. CDR3 in DNA: TGTGCCAGCAGCCCGGGACTAGCGCCGGGAACAGATACGCAGTATTTT. Translated, it gives CASSPGLAPGTDTQYF.

The table lists this clone with a few counts. The sample carries other DNA sequences with the same CDR3. This chain links TRBV28 with TRBJ1-5, with D maybe TRBD1 (5 bases). The CDR3 is made up of 14 amino acids. V dropped 5 bases and J dropped 2 bases, with 10 bases sitting between them. CDR1 is MDHEN and CDR2 is SYDVKM in the germline V gene. This CDR3 is CASSTTGGNQPQHF. The CDR3 DNA is TGTGCCAGCAGTACCACAGGAGGCAATCAGCCCCAGCATTTT.

The chain uses TRBV27 and TRBJ2-3; D not certain. Germline V gene data show CDR1 as MNHEY and CDR2 as SMNVEV (reference sequence). The CDR3 sequence is 13 residues long. V lost 3 bases to trimming and J lost 3 bases, with 7 bases between them. Here the CDR3 DNA reads TGTGCCAGCAGTTTGCTAGGTACAGATACGCAGTATTTT. The encoded protein is CASSLLGTDTQYF.

The V and J genes are TRBV7-8 and TRBJ1-3; 7 bases match TRBD1. The length of the CDR3 is 13 residues. Germline V gene data show CDR1 as SGHVS and CDR2 as FQNEAQ. V dropped 2 bases and J dropped 13; count of bases not matched to a gene: 8. CDR3 in DNA: TGTGCCAGCAGCTTACCCCGGACAGGAGAAATATATTTT. Protein: CASSLPRTGEIYF.

This chain joins TRBV28 and TRBJ2-3, with 7 positions matching TRBD2. Trimming removed 3 bases from V and 2 bases from J; junction bases left unmatched: 8. CDR3 size: 16 residues. Germline CDR1 MDHEN, CDR2 SYDVKM. The CDR3 protein is CASSFGTGGSTDTQYF. Here the CDR3 DNA reads TGTGCCAGCAGTTTCGGAACGGGGGGTTCCACAGATACGCAGTATTTT.

V and J are TRBV5-4 and TRBJ2-5; TRBD1 aligns across 8 bases. CDR3 length: 16 residues. V lost 3 bases to trimming and J lost 3 bases; unmatched junction nucleotides: 10. CDR1 is SGHNT and CDR2 is YYREEE in the germline V gene (reference sequence). The CDR3 loop is CASSYKRGQGKETQYF. CDR3 nucleotides: TGTGCCAGCAGCTACAAGAGAGGACAGGGTAAAGAGACCCAGTACTTC.

The rearrangement joins TRBV6-1 to TRBJ2-1, with D tentatively TRBD1 or TRBD2 (5 bases each). From germline, CDR1 is MNHNS and CDR2 SASEGT. V lost 4 bases and J lost 3, with 10 bases in between. This CDR3 is built from 14 residues. CDR3: CASSVAGSYNEQFF. In nucleotides, the CDR3 is TGTGCCAGCAGTGTAGCAGGGAGCTACAATGAGCAGTTCTTC.

This sequence joins TRBV30 and TRBJ2-1; 9 positions match TRBD2. The CDR3 length is 13 residues. The germline CDR1 and CDR2 sequences are GTSNPN and SVGIG (reference sequence). V trimming: 4 bases; J trimming: 7 bases; junction bases outside the gene matches: 5. DNA of the CDR3: TGTGCCTGGAATCCTAGCGGGGTAAATGAGCAGTTCTTC. Translated, it gives CAWNPSGVNEQFF.

This clone has a handful of counts. V gene TRBV19 combines with J gene TRBJ1-5; 9 nucleotides match TRBD1. Germline assignment: CDR1 LNHDA and CDR2 SQIVND (reference sequence). The length of the CDR3 is 15 residues. Trimming removed 3 bases from V and 2 bases from J; junction bases left unmatched: 2. CDR3 amino acids: CASSIGDRGNQPQHF. DNA for the CDR3: TGTGCCAGTAGTATCGGGGACAGGGGCAATCAGCCCCAGCATTTT. Full variable domain (rest looked up from reference TRBV19 and TRBJ1-5): DGGITQSPKYLFRKEGQNVTLSCEQNLNHDAMYWYRQDPGQGLRLIYYSQIVNDFQKGDIAEGYSVSREKKESFPLTVTSAQKNPTAFYLCASSIGDRGNQPQHFGDGTRLSIL.

The CDR3 sequence: CASRDHLPQDTQYF. The CDR3 nucleotides read TGTGCCAGCAGAGATCACTTACCCCAAGATACGCAGTATTTT. The chain links TRBV28 to TRBJ2-3; no clear D gene. The CDR3 is 14 amino acids. The V end was cut by 6 bases, the J end by 5 bases, with 15 bases between. Germline CDR1 is MDHEN and CDR2 is SYDVKM.

This chain joins TRBV28 and TRBJ2-7; 7 nucleotides align to TRBD2. The germline V gene has CDR1 MDHEN and CDR2 SYDVKM. This CDR3 contains 18 residues. Trimming cost V 4 bases and J 0 bases; bases outside gene matches: 15. CDR3 nucleotides: TGTGCCAGCAGTTCCTCGTCGGCCCGCGGGACTATCTCCTACGAGCAGTACTTC. Translating gives CASSSSSARGTISYEQYF.

This clone was seen more than once but under ten times. The V gene is TRBV7-2, the J gene TRBJ2-6; tentatively, D is TRBD1 (5 bases). CDR1 and CDR2 from the germline V gene are SGHTA and FQGNSA. CDR3 length equals 15 residues. The V end lost 5 bases, the J end lost 4 bases, and 12 bases lay between the germline ends. The CDR3 region is CASSLDRTGANVLTF. As DNA, the CDR3 is TGTGCCAGCAGCCTCGACAGAACCGGGGCCAACGTCCTGACTTTC.

This clone has only a few counts. The rearrangement links TRBV18 to TRBJ2-3; no clear D gene. The germline CDR1 and CDR2 sequences are KGHSH and LQKENI. Trimming removed 3 bases at V and 2 bases at J, with 12 bases between. The CDR3 extends over 15 amino acids. The CDR3 DNA is TGTGCCAGCTCACCCTCGGCAGGATTCACAGATACGCAGTATTTT. This codes for CASSPSAGFTDTQYF.

The chain combines TRBV5-1 with TRBJ2-5, with 11 bases fitting TRBD2. Germline CDR1 is SGHRS and CDR2 is YFSETQ. This CDR3 spans 16 amino acids. The J segment lost 2 bases and the V segment lost 0 bases, leaving 3 bases of the junction unmatched. The CDR3 bases are TGCGCCAGCAGCTTGGCGGGGACTAGCGGACAAGAGACCCAGTACTTC. Translated, it gives CASSLAGTSGQETQYF.